This T cell receptor beta chain was found in a study of vaccination and CD4 T cells after COVID-19. Time point meaning: late sampling 161 to 241 days after vaccination in three convalescent patients. Noted treatment: roughly 10-day PBMC culture with coronavirus spike peptide pools or control peptides (ViraFEST assay). This clonotype was counted between two and nine times. Its antigen is currently unknown. CDR1 is DFQATT and CDR2 is SNEGSKA in the germline V gene (reference sequence). The CDR3 extends over 14 amino acids. V shed 5 bases and J shed 7 bases, with 18 bases lying between them. The Oncomine TCR Beta short-read assay was what sequenced the DNA obtained from cultured CD4+ T cells. MiXCR, applied by TCRdb to the PCR reads, yields one record per CDR3 protein. The sample lists around 20,000 distinct CDR3 sequences; roughly 38% were seen once.

The specimen was CD4+ T cells from blood, cultured in vitro, collected about 7 months after SARS-CoV-2 vaccination. The chain joins TRBV20-1 to TRBJ2-1; D is ambiguous. The receptor comes from a human donor who had recovered from COVID-19. For the CDR3, the DNA is TGCAGTGCTTCACCAAATGGGTGGCGGAATGAGCAGTTCTTC. Protein sequence: CSASPNGWRNEQFF.